Presented here are 26 T cell receptor beta chains from one specimen sequenced in a study of human T cells and chemical hapten exposure (dated by TCRdb to the early 2020s). The method was RACE. Sequencing was performed on a NextSeq 500. TCRdb handled the public reads itself, with Q25 trimming in fastp and clone calling in MiXCR, and kept productive beta chains. For every CDR3 protein sequence, its rows merge into one entry that carries the most common genes and DNA. The sample table holds approximately 96,000 distinct CDR3 sequences, of which about 9.3% were seen once. Together, the top ten hold just over 2% of the sample. Read against the paper, the sample's time point label means: patch test 2, 6 weeks after DPC sensitization. The sample's treatment or condition label, in plain terms: therapeutic diphenylcyclopropenone sensitization with weekly scalp DPC. Specimen: whole blood, collected in connection with sensitization to the hapten diphenylcyclopropenone (DPC). The receptor set was obtained from a woman aged 40 to 50 with alopecia areata. Some clones in this sample may be carry-over from other donors' samples.

This clonotype was counted a few times. The chain is built from TRBV3-1 and TRBJ1-3; D uncertain. The CDR3 is 17 residues long. The germline V gene has CDR1 LGHDT and CDR2 YNNKEL (reference sequence). V lost 0 bases to trimming and J lost 0 bases, with 12 bases between them. CDR3 DNA sequence: TGTGCCAGCAGCCAAGATCTCGCCAGGCGCTCTGGAAACACCATATATTTT. Encoded protein: CASSQDLARRSGNTIYF.

In this sample, this clonotype turned up a few times. The gene calls are TRBV27 and TRBJ2-7, with TRBD1 matching 8 bases. The J segment lost 5 bases and the V segment lost 8 bases, leaving 14 bases of the junction unmatched. The CDR3 spans 15 residues. Germline V gene lookup returns CDR1 MNHEY and CDR2 SMNVEV (reference sequence). CDR3 in DNA: TGTGCCAGCGGAAGGGGGCAGGGGGCTTTCCACGAGCAGTACTTC. This gives the protein CASGRGQGAFHEQYF.

This clonotype was picked up a small number of times. The chain employs TRBV30 and TRBJ2-5; 12 bases match TRBD2. Germline loops: CDR1 GTSNPN, CDR2 SVGIG (reference sequence). CDR3 length: 15 amino acids. After removal of 1 base from V and 3 bases from J, the junction contained 3 bases not matched to a gene. The CDR3 DNA reads as TGTGCCTGGAGTGAGGGACTAGCGGGCGAAGAGACCCAGTACTTC. Translation gives CAWSEGLAGEETQYF.

This clonotype was seen only a few times. The chain has TRBV29-1 and TRBJ1-2; the D is unclear. Trimming took 4 bases from V and 2 from J, leaving 5 bases between them. This CDR3 is built from 11 residues. CDR1 is SQVTM and CDR2 is ANQGSEA in the germline V gene. In DNA, the CDR3 is TGCAGCGTTGGGCAGAACTATGGCTACACCTTC. Amino acid sequence: CSVGQNYGYTF.

As for this clonotype: With a much larger clone just one base away, this may be a read error. The chain recombines TRBV10-3 with TRBJ2-3; TRBD2 matches at 11 bases. Looked up from germline, CDR1 is ENHRY and CDR2 is SYGVKD. This CDR3 has 15 amino acids. CDR3 residues: CAVRLSGGGTDTQYF. The CDR3 coding sequence is TGTGCCGTCAGACTTAGCGGGGGGGGCACAGATACGCAGTATTTT.

This sequence joins TRBV4-3 and TRBJ1-4, with D perhaps TRBD1 (5 bases). The CDR3 loop spans 18 amino acids. Trimming shortened V by 4 bases and J by 2 bases, and 20 bases separated the two germline ends. CDR1 and CDR2 (germline): LGHNA, YSLEER. The CDR3 region is CASSPLRDGLGTNEKLFF. The CDR3 region has the DNA TGCGCCAGCAGCCCCCTGAGGGACGGCTTAGGTACTAATGAAAAACTGTTTTTT.

At least ten counts were recorded for this clonotype. The chain recombines TRBV12-3 or TRBV12-4 with TRBJ2-3; 7 bases line up with TRBD2. CDR3 length equals 15 residues. With 6 bases clipped from V and 1 base from J, the junction kept 7 bases outside the gene matches. CDR3 region: CASSPRLARTDTQYF. In DNA form, the CDR3 reads TGTGCCAGCAGCCCCAGACTAGCCCGCACAGATACGCAGTATTTT.

This clonotype was found a few times. The rearrangement uses TRBV29-1 and TRBJ1-1; no firm D call. V shed 1 base and J shed 6 bases, with 6 bases lying between them. The CDR3 totals 11 residues. From germline, CDR1 is SQVTM and CDR2 ANQGSEA. Written as DNA, the CDR3 is TGCAGCGTTGAAGCAGCGGCTGAAGCTTTCTTT. It specifies CSVEAAAEAFF.

This clonotype was counted ten times or more. The CDR3 sequence is CASSSAGNEQFF. Here the CDR3 DNA reads TGTGCCAGCAGTTCCGCGGGCAATGAGCAGTTCTTC. This chain connects TRBV28 to TRBJ2-1; tentative D call: TRBD2 (5 bases). This CDR3 has 12 amino acids. V was pared by 4 bases and J by 6 bases, with 7 bases between. Germline V gene sequence: CDR1 MDHEN, CDR2 SYDVKM.

This clonotype has just a few counts. The gene calls are TRBV28 and TRBJ1-4, with 7 positions matching TRBD1. Germline trimming cut 2 bases from V and 8 bases from J; bases unmatched to any gene: 5. The CDR3 length is 14 residues. Germline CDR1 MDHEN, CDR2 SYDVKM. In DNA form, the CDR3 reads TGTGCCAGCAGTTTAGAGGGGGCTGGGGAAAAACTGTTTTTT. It codes for CASSLEGAGEKLFF.

This clonotype was seen repeatedly, ten times or more. V gene TRBV11-2 combines with J gene TRBJ2-7; 10 bases are shared with TRBD2. CDR3 size: 14 residues. V lost 0 bases, J lost 7 bases, and 3 bases stayed unmatched. Germline V gives CDR1 SGHAT, CDR2 FQNNGV. Here the CDR3 DNA reads TGTGCCAGCAGCTTAGAGACACTAGCGGGAGAGCAGTACTTC. This sequence encodes CASSLETLAGEQYF.

This clonotype appeared many times. The genes are TRBV7-2 and TRBJ2-7; 7 nucleotides agree with TRBD1. CDR3 length: 15 residues. Trimming at V came to 4 bases and at J to 0 bases, leaving 6 bases not matched to a gene. In germline, CDR1 is SGHTA, CDR2 FQGNSA. The CDR3 DNA follows: TGTGCCAGCAGCTCTGCCGGGACAGACTCCTACGAGCAGTACTTC. Translated: CASSSAGTDSYEQYF.

The chain has TRBV5-4 and TRBJ1-1; no clear D gene. CDR1 is SGHNT, CDR2 YYREEE, per germline (reference sequence). This CDR3 is built from 13 residues. V was shortened by 0 bases and J by 10 bases, with 13 bases between the two germline ends. The CDR3 coding sequence is TGTGCCAGCAGCTTGGCGCGAGAGAGGGTAGCTTTCTTT. This gives the protein CASSLARERVAFF.

The V call is TRBV28, the J call TRBJ2-1, with 11 bases matching TRBD2. CDR1 is MDHEN and CDR2 is SYDVKM in the germline V gene. CDR3 size: 15 residues. V trimming: 8 bases; J trimming: 6 bases; junction bases outside the gene matches: 9. CDR3 nucleotide sequence: TGTGCCAGCCTATATATAGCGGGAGGGCGCAATGAGCAGTTCTTC. Translated: CASLYIAGGRNEQFF.

This clonotype was seen at least ten times. The chain couples TRBV5-6 to TRBJ2-1; D is ambiguous. The CDR3 contains 12 residues. Germline CDR1 and CDR2: SGHDT and YYEEEE. The V end was cut by 4 bases, the J end by 9 bases, with 11 bases between. The DNA of the CDR3 is TGTGCCAGCAGCCCTCCTGCAGGTGAGCAGTTCTTC. Translated: CASSPPAGEQFF.

This clonotype was detected only a few times. V is TRBV30 and J is TRBJ1-2; D might be TRBD1 (5 bases). Trimming left V 4 bases short and J 5 bases short, with 17 bases between. There are 14 residues in the CDR3. CDR1 and CDR2 (germline): GTSNPN, SVGIG (reference sequence). The CDR3 reads CAWKGPRSLYGYTF. DNA of the CDR3: TGTGCCTGGAAGGGGCCCCGATCCTTATATGGCTACACCTTC. Supplemented by reference TRBV30 and TRBJ1-2, the full variable domain reads SQTIHQWPATLVQPVGSPLSLECTVEGTSNPNLYWYRQAAGRGLQLLFYSVGIGQISSEVPQNLSASRPQDRQFILSSKKLLLSDSGFYLCAWKGPRSLYGYTFGSGTRLTVV.

This clonotype was observed many times. J is TRBJ1-1 and V is TRBV29-1, with D unclear. The V gene's germline CDR1 is SQVTM and CDR2 ANQGSEA. The CDR3 length is 10 residues. V dropped 5 bases and J dropped 3 bases, with 4 bases sitting between them. In DNA form, the CDR3 reads TGCAGCGTTCAATACACTGAAGCTTTCTTT. Translating gives CSVQYTEAFF.

The genes are TRBV5-1 and TRBJ2-3, with 7 bases identical to TRBD2. This CDR3 is 15 amino acids long. Trimming cost V 3 bases and J 3 bases; bases outside gene matches: 7. From germline, CDR1 is SGHRS and CDR2 YFSETQ. The CDR3 sequence is CASSSSGITTDTQYF. In nucleotides, the CDR3 is TGCGCCAGCAGCTCGAGCGGGATTACGACAGATACGCAGTATTTT.

This sequence joins TRBV6-6 and TRBJ1-2; 9 nucleotides match TRBD1. The V and J ends lost 2 bases and 6 bases, in that order; junction bases with no gene match: 4. Germline V gives CDR1 MNHNY, CDR2 SVGAGI (reference sequence). This CDR3 contains 14 residues. CDR3 sequence: CASSYQQGADGYTF. DNA for the CDR3: TGTGCCAGCAGTTACCAACAGGGGGCGGATGGCTACACCTTC.

In this sample, this clonotype turned up a few times. As DNA, the CDR3 is TGTGCCAGCAGCCCGGGGTCACCCACAGATACGCAGTATTTT. This codes for CASSPGSPTDTQYF. This chain joins TRBV7-2 and TRBJ2-3, with a possible D match to TRBD2 (5 bases). The CDR3 runs 14 residues. Germline-derived CDR1 and CDR2 are SGHTA and FQGNSA. V was cut by 5 bases and J by 2 bases, with 11 bases left in between. The variable domain in full, with the rest retrieved from reference TRBV7-2 and TRBJ2-3, is GAGVSQSPSNKVTEKGKDVELRCDPISGHTALYWYRQSLGQGLEFLIYFQGNSAPDKSGLPSDRFSAERTGGSVSTLTIQRTQQEDSAVYLCASSPGSPTDTQYFGPGTRLTVL.

This clonotype was detected only a few times. The chain combines TRBV29-1 with TRBJ2-7; TRBD1 is a possible D gene (5 bases). The CDR3 is 14 amino acids. With 7 bases removed from V and 0 bases from J, the gap between germline ends came to 16 bases. Germline CDR1 and CDR2: SQVTM and ANQGSEA. In DNA, the CDR3 is TGCAGCGCCTACCAGGGTATTAGCTCCTACGAGCAGTACTTC. Encoded protein: CSAYQGISSYEQYF.

This clonotype was detected many times. The rearrangement uses TRBV7-9 and TRBJ1-2; TRBD1 matches at 7 bases. The trim removed 8 bases at V and 5 bases at J, leaving 11 bases unmatched. This CDR3 comprises 14 residues. The germline CDR1 and CDR2 sequences are SEHNR and FQNEAQ (reference sequence). CDR3 nucleotide sequence: TGTGCCAGCTACAAACCGGGACAGTCGTATGGCTACACCTTC. It yields the protein CASYKPGQSYGYTF. The whole variable domain, filled in from reference TRBV7-9 and TRBJ1-2, reads DTGVSQNPRHKITKRGQNVTFRCDPISEHNRLYWYRQTLGQGPEFLTYFQNEAQLEKSRLLSDRFSAERPKGSFSTLEIQRTEQGDSAMYLCASYKPGQSYGYTFGSGTRLTVV.

The genes are TRBV19 and TRBJ2-4; TRBD1 might be the D (6 bases). Germline-derived CDR1 and CDR2 are LNHDA and SQIVND (reference sequence). There are 14 residues in the CDR3. V gave up 4 bases and J gave up 0 bases, with 7 bases separating them. The CDR3 nucleotides read TGTGCCAGTAGTACACAGGGAGCCAAAAACATTCAGTACTTC. Translation: CASSTQGAKNIQYF.

Details on this clonotype: A much larger clonotype is one base distant, so this may be a read error. This chain joins TRBV6-1 and TRBJ1-5, with TRBD1 identical over 7 bases. The CDR3 is 16 residues long. Germline CDR1 is MNHNS and CDR2 is SASEGT. The CDR3 spells CASSGATGYSNQPQRF. CDR3 nucleotide sequence: TGTGCCAGCAGTGGAGCGACAGGGTATAGCAATCAGCCCCAGCGTTTT.

This clonotype was counted only a few times. The chain's CDR3 is CSAPQAAAFF. The CDR3 DNA reads as TGCAGTGCTCCCCAGGCTGCGGCTTTCTTT. This chain connects TRBV20-1 to TRBJ1-1; unclear D gene. Trimming removed 5 bases from V and 11 bases from J, with 12 bases in between. This CDR3 has 10 residues. The germline gives CDR1 DFQATT, CDR2 SNEGSKA (reference sequence).

V gene TRBV5-4 combines with J gene TRBJ1-3; TRBD1 is a possible D gene (6 bases). V lost 4 bases and J 0 bases, leaving 14 bases between the germline ends. The CDR3 extends over 16 amino acids. The germline V gene has CDR1 SGHNT and CDR2 YYREEE (reference sequence). CDR3 in DNA: TGTGCCAGCAGCCCGGGGGGCAGCAGCTCTGGAAACACCATATATTTT. Translated: CASSPGGSSSGNTIYF. Based on the CDR3 plus reference TRBV5-4 and TRBJ1-3, the full variable domain is ETGVTQSPTHLIKTRGQQVTLRCSSQSGHNTVSWYQQALGQGPQFIFQYYREEENGRGNFPPRFSGLQFPNYSSELNVNALELDDSALYLCASSPGGSSSGNTIYFGEGSWLTVV.